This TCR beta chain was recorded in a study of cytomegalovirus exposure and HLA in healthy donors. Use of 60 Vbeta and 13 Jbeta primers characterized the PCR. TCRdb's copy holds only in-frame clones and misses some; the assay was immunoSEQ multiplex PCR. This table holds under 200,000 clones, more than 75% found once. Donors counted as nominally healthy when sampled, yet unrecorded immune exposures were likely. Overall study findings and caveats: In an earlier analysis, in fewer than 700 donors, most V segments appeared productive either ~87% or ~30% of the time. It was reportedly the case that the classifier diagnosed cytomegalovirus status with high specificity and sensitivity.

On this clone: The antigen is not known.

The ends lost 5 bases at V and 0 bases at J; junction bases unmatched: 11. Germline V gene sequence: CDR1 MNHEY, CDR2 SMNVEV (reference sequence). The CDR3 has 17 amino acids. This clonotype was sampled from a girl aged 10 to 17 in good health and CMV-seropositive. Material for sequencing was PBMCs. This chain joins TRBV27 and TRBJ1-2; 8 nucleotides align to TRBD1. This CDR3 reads CASSLTRQGRTNYGYTF. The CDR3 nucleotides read TGTGCCAGCAGTCTCACCCGACAGGGGAGAACTAACTATGGCTACACCTTC.